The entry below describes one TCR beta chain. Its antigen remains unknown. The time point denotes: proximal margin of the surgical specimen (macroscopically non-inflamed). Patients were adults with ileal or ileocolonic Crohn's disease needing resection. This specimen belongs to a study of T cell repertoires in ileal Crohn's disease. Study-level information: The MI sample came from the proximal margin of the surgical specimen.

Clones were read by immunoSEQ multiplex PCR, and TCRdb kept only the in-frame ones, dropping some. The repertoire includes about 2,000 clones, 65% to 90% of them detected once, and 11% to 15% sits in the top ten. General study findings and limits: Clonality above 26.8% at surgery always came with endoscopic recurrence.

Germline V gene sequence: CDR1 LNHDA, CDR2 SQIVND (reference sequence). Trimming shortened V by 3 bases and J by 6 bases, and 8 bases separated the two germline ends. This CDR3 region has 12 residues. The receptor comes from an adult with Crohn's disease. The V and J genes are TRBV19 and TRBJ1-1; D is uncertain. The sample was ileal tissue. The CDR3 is CASSIPGAEAFF. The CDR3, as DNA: TGTGCCAGTAGTATTCCCGGCGCTGAAGCTTTCTTT.